The clone carrying this T cell receptor (beta chain) was counted many times. TCRdb independently ran MiXCR on the 5' RACE reads; one entry per CDR3 protein. Of about 53,000 distinct CDR3 sequences in the sample, 14% to 15% were seen once. The entry originates in a study of T cells of healthy individuals. V was clipped by 1 base and J by 9 bases; unmatched bases: 8. Looked up from germline, CDR1 is LGHDT and CDR2 is YNNKEL (reference sequence). CDR3 length: 15 amino acids. The chain has TRBV3-1 and TRBJ2-1, with 8 positions matching TRBD1. The source of this sequence is a human donor in good health. DNA of the CDR3: TGTGCCAGCAGCCAAGCCGGGACAGGAGGCGGTGAGCAGTTCTTC. Protein: CASSQAGTGGGEQFF.